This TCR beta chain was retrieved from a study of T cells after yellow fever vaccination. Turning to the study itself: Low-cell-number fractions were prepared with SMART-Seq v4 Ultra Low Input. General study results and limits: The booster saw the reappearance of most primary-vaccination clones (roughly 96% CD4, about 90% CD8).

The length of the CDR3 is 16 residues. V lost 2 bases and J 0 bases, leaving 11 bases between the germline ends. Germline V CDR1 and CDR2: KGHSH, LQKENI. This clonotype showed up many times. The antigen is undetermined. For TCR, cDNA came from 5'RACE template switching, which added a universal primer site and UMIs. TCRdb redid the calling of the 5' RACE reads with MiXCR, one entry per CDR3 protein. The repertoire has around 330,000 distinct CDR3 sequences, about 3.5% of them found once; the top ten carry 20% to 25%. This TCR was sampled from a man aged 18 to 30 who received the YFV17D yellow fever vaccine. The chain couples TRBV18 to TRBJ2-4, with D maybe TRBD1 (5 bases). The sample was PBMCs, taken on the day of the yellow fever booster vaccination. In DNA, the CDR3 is TGTGCCAGCTCACCATCCCAGGGTCTAGCCAAAAACATTCAGTACTTC. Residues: CASSPSQGLAKNIQYF.